This record concerns one T cell receptor beta chain sequence. Other DNA sequences of this sample code for an identical CDR3. For every subset, genomic DNA was evenly distributed across several immunoSEQ plates. PCR replicates from unsorted PBMC used roughly 310 ng DNA, and this amount was approximately 30,000 T cell genomes. The assay was immunoSEQ multiplex PCR, and TCRdb's table has in-frame clones only and misses some. The sample consists of a few hundred thousand clones, around 79% of them appearing once. Trimming cost V 5 bases and J 5 bases, with 7 bases left between them. The CDR3 length is 12 residues. Per the germline V gene, CDR1 is LNHDA and CDR2 is SQIVND (reference sequence). Adults of Caucasian background living in Nashville, Tennessee made up all donors. This record comes from a study of shared clonotypes between healthy human individuals.

The origin of this receptor is a woman in her thirties or forties in good health. Some clones in this sample may be carry-over from other donors' samples. The specimen was PBMCs. The chain combines TRBV19 with TRBJ1-5; tentatively, D is TRBD1 (5 bases). The DNA for the CDR3 is TGTGCCAGTAGTCCCAGGGATCAGCCCCAGCATTTT. It yields the protein CASSPRDQPQHF.